The clone carrying this T cell receptor beta chain showed up just once. The sample originates from a study of patients and donors after allogeneic stem cell transplantation. V dropped 2 bases and J dropped 8 bases, with 28 bases sitting between them. The CDR3 totals 19 residues. The germline V gene has CDR1 SGHVS and CDR2 FNYEAQ. Via MiXCR, TCRdb re-called the RT-PCR reads, giving one row per CDR3 protein. The table records tens of thousands of distinct CDR3 sequences, around 27% of them present only once. The rearrangement links TRBV7-6 to TRBJ2-1, with a tentative D call TRBD2 (6 bases). The receptor comes from a human donor who was either an allogeneic HSCT recipient or a stem cell or donor lymphocyte infusion donor (not recorded which). It is not recorded whose cells these are; they may come from a transplant donor. Sequenced: blood, either unsorted or a sorted T cell fraction (not recorded which). CDR3 sequence: CASSLPSTGLASIWDEQFF. The CDR3 nucleotides are TGTGCCAGCAGCTTACCAAGCACGGGGCTAGCGTCAATATGGGATGAGCAGTTCTTC.